The entry below gives a single TCR beta chain sequence along with its context. TCRdb re-analysed the 5' RACE reads in MiXCR, keeping a single row per CDR3 protein. The sample consists of about 64,000 distinct CDR3 sequences, 20% to 25% of them appearing once. The sample comes from a study of early T cells in non-severe SARS-CoV-2 infection. Study background: The input, bulk RNA from unsorted whole blood, was sequenced, and chains were unpaired.

The V gene's germline CDR1 is MDHEN and CDR2 SYDVKM. The CDR3 contains 11 residues. V was clipped by 4 bases and J by 1 base, with 1 base between them. The source material was whole blood, sampled at baseline. The source is an adult who was a healthcare worker with PCR-confirmed SARS-CoV-2 infection or an uninfected control (not recorded which). The V call is TRBV28, the J call TRBJ1-1; D gene ambiguous. DNA for the CDR3: TGTGCCAGCAGTTCGAACACTGAAGCTTTCTTT. Protein product: CASSSNTEAFF.